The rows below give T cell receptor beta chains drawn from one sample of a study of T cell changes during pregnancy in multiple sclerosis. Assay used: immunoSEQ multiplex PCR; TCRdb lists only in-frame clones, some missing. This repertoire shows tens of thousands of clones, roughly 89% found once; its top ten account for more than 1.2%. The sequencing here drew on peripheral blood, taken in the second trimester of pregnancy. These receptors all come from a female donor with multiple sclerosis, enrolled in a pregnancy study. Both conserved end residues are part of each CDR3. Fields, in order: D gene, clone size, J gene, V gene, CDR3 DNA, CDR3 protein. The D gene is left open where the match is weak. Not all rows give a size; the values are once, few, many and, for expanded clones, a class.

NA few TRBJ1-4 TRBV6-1 TGTGCCAGCAGCGACTACGGGGCAACTAATGAAAAACTGTTTTTT CASSDYGATNEKLFF
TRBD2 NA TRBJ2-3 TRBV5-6 TGTGCCAGCAGCCCGGGGAGGGTTAGCACAGATACGCAGTATTTT CASSPGRVSTDTQYF
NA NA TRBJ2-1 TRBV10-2 TGCGCCAGCAGTGAGTCGCAGAGCGGCGGTGAGCAGTTCTTC CASSESQSGGEQFF
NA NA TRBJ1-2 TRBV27 TGTGCCAGCAGGATTTCGCAGGGCTCGGGTGGCTACACCTTC CASRISQGSGGYTF
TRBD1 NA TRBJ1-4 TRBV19 TGTGCCAGTAGGCCGGACAGGGTAAGGAGTGGTGAAAAACTGTTTTTT CASRPDRVRSGEKLFF
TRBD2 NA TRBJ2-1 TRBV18 TGTGCCAGCTCACCAATGGAACTAGCGGACAATGAGCAGTTCTTC CASSPMELADNEQFF
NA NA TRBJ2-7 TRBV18 TGTGCCAGCTCACCCCTGAGCTCCTACGAGCAGTACTTC CASSPLSSYEQYF
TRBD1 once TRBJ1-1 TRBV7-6 TGTGCCAGCAGCTTAGTCGCCTTGGGGGACAGGGCATCCGAAGCTTTCTTT CASSLVALGDRASEAFF
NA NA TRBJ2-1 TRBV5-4 TGTGCCAGCAGCCCGCGGGGCGGTGGGGCCTACAATGAGCAGTTCTTC CASSPRGGGAYNEQFF
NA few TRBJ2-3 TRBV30 TGTGCCTGGAGAGGAGCAGGGGGGAACACAGATACGCAGTATTTT CAWRGAGGNTDTQYF
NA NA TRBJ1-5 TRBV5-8 TGTGCCAGCAGCTCGAAACCAGGGCAGCCCCAGCATTTT CASSSKPGQPQHF
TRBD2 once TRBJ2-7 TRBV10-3 TGTGCCATCAGTGAGTCAGTATCGGGTCTAGCGGGAACAGTCAGGAACGAGCAGTACTTC CAISESVSGLAGTVRNEQYF
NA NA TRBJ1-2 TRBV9 TGTGCCAGCAGCTCCCCGGGGGGAGAATATGGCTACACCTTC CASSSPGGEYGYTF
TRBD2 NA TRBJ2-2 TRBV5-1 TGCGCCAGCAGCCGGGAGGGGGTTAACACCGGGGAGCTGTTTTTT CASSREGVNTGELFF
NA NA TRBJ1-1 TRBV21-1 TGTGCCAGCCGGGACAGGAATAACACTGAAGCTTTCTTT CASRDRNNTEAFF
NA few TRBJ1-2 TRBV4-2 TGTGCCAGCAGCCCACCCGACAGAAACTATGGCTACACCTTC CASSPPDRNYGYTF
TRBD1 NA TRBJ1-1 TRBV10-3 TGTGCCATCAGCCGGGACAGGAATTCGAACACTGAAGCTTTCTTT CAISRDRNSNTEAFF
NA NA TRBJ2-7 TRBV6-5 TGTGCCAGCAGTACCCCTAACGAGCAGTACTTC CASSTPNEQYF
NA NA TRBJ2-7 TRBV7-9 TGTGCCAGCAGCTTAGCTTCTTCCTACGAGCAGTACTTC CASSLASSYEQYF
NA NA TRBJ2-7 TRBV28 TGTGCCAGCAGTTTAAGGGACTTTAGATACGAGCAGTACTTC CASSLRDFRYEQYF
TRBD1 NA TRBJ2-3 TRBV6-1 TGTGCCAGCAGGGGACAGCCGAACACAGATACGCAGTATTTT CASRGQPNTDTQYF
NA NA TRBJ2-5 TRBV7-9 TGTGCCAGCAGCTTGGGGAGGGGGGACTACCAAGAGACCCAGTACTTC CASSLGRGDYQETQYF
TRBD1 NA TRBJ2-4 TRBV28 TGTGCCAGCAGTTCGAGGGGGCGCGGGTGGCTAGCCAAAAACATTCAGTACTTC CASSSRGRGWLAKNIQYF
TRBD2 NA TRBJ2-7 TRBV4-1 TGCGCCAGCAGCCAAGCAGCGGGAGTCTCCTACGAGCAGTACTTC CASSQAAGVSYEQYF
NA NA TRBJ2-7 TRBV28 TGTGCCAGCACCCCTTTACAGAGATACGAGCAGTACTTC CASTPLQRYEQYF
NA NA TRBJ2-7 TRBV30 TGTGCCTGGAGTGTAAGGAAACTGCGGGCTTACGAGCAGTACTTC CAWSVRKLRAYEQYF
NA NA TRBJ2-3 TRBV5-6 TGTGCCAGCAGCTTGCTGCGACAGAGCACAGATACGCAGTATTTT CASSLLRQSTDTQYF
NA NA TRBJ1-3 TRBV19 TGTGCCAGTAGTATCTTCGCCCAGGGGATCCGGAACACCATATATTTT CASSIFAQGIRNTIYF
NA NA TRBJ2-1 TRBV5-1 TGCGCCAGCAGCCCCCCGTCAGGGGTCGTTCATGAGCAGTTCTTC CASSPPSGVVHEQFF
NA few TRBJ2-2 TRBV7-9 TGTGCCAGCAGCTCCCTAGCTTTGAGGAGGGAAGGCACCGGGGAGCTGTTTTTT CASSSLALRREGTGELFF
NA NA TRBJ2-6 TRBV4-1 TGCGCCAGCAGCCAAGACGTTATGGAGGGTTCCCTCTCTGGGGCCAACGTCCTGACTTTC CASSQDVMEGSLSGANVLTF
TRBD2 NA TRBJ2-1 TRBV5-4 TGTGCCAGCAGCTTGACGCCTCCTAGCGGGATATCGGATGAGCAGTTCTTC CASSLTPPSGISDEQFF
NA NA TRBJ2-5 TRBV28 TGTGCCAGCAGTTTTCCTTCCGGGGGGTCAGGGGTACAAGAGACCCAGTACTTC CASSFPSGGSGVQETQYF
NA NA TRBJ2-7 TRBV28 TGTGCCAGCACCCAGGGAGGCTACGAGCAGTACTTC CASTQGGYEQYF
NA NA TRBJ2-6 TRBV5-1 TGCGCCAGTAGCTCTGGGGCCAACGTCCTGACTTTC CASSSGANVLTF
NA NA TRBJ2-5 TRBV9 TGTGCCAGCAGCGGGAGGGAGACCCAGTACTTC CASSGRETQYF
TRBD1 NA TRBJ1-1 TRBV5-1 TGCGCCAGCAGCTTAAAAGACAGGGGGATAACTGAAGCTTTCTTT CASSLKDRGITEAFF
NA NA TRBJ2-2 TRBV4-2 TGTGCCAGCAGCCACCCCGACATGTGGCGGGTGAACACCGGGGAGCTGTTTTTT CASSHPDMWRVNTGELFF
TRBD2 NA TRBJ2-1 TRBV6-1 TGTGCCTACCGGACTAGCGGGAGTAAAAATGAGCAGTTCTTC CAYRTSGSKNEQFF
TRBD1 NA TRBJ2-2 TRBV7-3 TGTGCCAGCAGTATGCGTACAGGGGAAAACACCGGGGAGCTGTTTTTT CASSMRTGENTGELFF
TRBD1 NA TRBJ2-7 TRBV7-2 TGTGCCAGCAGCCCGCACTCTGACAGGGTCGAGCAGTACTTC CASSPHSDRVEQYF
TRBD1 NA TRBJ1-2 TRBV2 TGTGCCAGCAGGCCGGGACAGAGTAACTATGGCTACACCTTC CASRPGQSNYGYTF
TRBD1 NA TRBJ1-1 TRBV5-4 TGTGCCAGCAGCTTGCCGTGGCAGGGGGCGAGATCTGAAGCTTTCTTT CASSLPWQGARSEAFF
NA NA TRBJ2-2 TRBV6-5 TGTGCCAGCACAGATGCCCCAAACACCGGGGAGCTGTTTTTT CASTDAPNTGELFF
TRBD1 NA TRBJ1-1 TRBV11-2 TGTGCCAGCAGCCGCGACAGGGAACGGTACACTGAAGCTTTCTTT CASSRDRERYTEAFF
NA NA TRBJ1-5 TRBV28 TGTGCCAGCAGTTTCATCCGGGACATACATCAGCCCCAGCATTTT CASSFIRDIHQPQHF
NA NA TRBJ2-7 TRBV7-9 TGTGCCAGCAGCCTTCACGGGGGAGGAACCGAGCAGTACTTC CASSLHGGGTEQYF
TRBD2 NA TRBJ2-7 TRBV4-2 TGTGCCAGCAGCCAAGCGGGACTAGCGGGAGGCGTGAGCGAGCAGTACTTC CASSQAGLAGGVSEQYF
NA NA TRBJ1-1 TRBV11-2 TGTGCCAGCAGCCTCAGGCGGAGGGTGGGTCACACTGAAGCTTTCTTT CASSLRRRVGHTEAFF
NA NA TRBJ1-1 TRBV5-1 TGCGCCAGCAGCTTGACAGTAAACACTGAAGCTTTCTTT CASSLTVNTEAFF
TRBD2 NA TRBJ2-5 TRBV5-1 TGCGCCAGCAGCTCAATAGCGGGAAATCAAGAGACCCAGTACTTC CASSSIAGNQETQYF
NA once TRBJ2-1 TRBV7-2 TGTGCCAGCAGCTTAGTGATCGGACTCCTTGGCTCCTACAATGAGCAGTTCTTC CASSLVIGLLGSYNEQFF
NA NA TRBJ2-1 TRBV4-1 TGCGCCAGCAGCCAAGGTCCACGGAGCTCCTACAATGAGCAGTTCTTC CASSQGPRSSYNEQFF
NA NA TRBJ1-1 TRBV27 TGTGCCAGCAGAACGACAGACACTGAAGCTTTCTTT CASRTTDTEAFF
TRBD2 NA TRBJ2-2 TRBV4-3 TGCGCCAGCAGCCACGAGCTAGCGGGAGTAGCCAACACCGGGGAGCTGTTTTTT CASSHELAGVANTGELFF
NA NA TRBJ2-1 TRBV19 TGTGCCAGTAGTATACAGTTATACAATGAGCAGTTCTTC CASSIQLYNEQFF
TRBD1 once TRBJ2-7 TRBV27 TGTGCCAGCAGCCCCGCCGGGACAGGAGTCGAGCAGTACTTC CASSPAGTGVEQYF
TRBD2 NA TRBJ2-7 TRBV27 TGTGCCAGCAGTTTTAAGCTAGCGGATCCCTACGAGCAGTACTTC CASSFKLADPYEQYF